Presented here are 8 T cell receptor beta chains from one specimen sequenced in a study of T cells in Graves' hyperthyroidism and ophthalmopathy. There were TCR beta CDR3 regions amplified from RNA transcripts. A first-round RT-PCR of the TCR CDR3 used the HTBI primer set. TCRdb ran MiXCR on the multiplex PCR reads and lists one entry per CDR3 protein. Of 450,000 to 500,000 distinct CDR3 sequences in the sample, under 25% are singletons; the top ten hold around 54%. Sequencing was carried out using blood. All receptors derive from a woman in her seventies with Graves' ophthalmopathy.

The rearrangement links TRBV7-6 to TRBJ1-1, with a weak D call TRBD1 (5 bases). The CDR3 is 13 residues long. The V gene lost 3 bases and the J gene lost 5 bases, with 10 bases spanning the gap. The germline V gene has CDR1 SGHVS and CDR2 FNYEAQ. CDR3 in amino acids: CASSFRTKTEAFF. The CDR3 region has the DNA TGTGCCAGCAGCTTCAGGACAAAGACTGAAGCTTTCTTT.

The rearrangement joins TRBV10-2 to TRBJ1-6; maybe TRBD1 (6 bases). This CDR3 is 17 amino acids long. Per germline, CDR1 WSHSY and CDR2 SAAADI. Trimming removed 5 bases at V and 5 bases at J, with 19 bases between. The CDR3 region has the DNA TGCGCCAGCAGTCCCCGCTATAGGGACATCGATAATTCACCCCTCCACTTT. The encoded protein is CASSPRYRDIDNSPLHF.

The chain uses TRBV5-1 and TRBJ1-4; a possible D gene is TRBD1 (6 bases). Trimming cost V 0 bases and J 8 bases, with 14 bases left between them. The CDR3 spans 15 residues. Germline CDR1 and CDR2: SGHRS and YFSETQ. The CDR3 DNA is TGCGCCAGCAGCTTGGCTGTGGGGGCGCAAGAAAAACTGTTTTTT. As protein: CASSLAVGAQEKLFF.

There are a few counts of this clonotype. The CDR3 DNA reads as TGTGCCTGGAGTCCAATCAACACTGAAGCTTTCTTT. Protein: CAWSPINTEAFF. The chain carries TRBV30 and TRBJ1-1; no clear D gene. Germline CDR1 is GTSNPN and CDR2 is SVGIG (reference sequence). The CDR3 length is 12 residues. Trimming removed 2 bases at V and 2 bases at J, with 6 bases between.

The CDR3 bases are TGTGCCAGCAGCGTGGGACCTAGGAACACTGAAGCTTTCTTT. Translated: CASSVGPRNTEAFF. V and J are TRBV7-9 and TRBJ1-1, with D possibly TRBD1 on 5 matching bases. There are 14 residues in the CDR3. CDR1 and CDR2 (germline): SEHNR, FQNEAQ (reference sequence). V was cut by 5 bases and J by 1 base, with 11 bases left in between.

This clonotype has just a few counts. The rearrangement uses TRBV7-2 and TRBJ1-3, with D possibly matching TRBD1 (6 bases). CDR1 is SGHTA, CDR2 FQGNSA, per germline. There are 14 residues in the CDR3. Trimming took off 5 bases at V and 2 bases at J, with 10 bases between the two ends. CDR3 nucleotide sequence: TGTGCCAGCAGCCCCGGGACACCTGGAAACACCATATATTTT. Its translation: CASSPGTPGNTIYF.

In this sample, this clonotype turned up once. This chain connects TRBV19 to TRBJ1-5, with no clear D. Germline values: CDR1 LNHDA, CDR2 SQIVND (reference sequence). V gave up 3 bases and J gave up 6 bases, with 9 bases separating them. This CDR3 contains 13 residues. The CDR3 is CASSMVIAQPQHF. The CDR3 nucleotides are TGTGCCAGTAGTATGGTCATAGCTCAGCCCCAGCATTTT.

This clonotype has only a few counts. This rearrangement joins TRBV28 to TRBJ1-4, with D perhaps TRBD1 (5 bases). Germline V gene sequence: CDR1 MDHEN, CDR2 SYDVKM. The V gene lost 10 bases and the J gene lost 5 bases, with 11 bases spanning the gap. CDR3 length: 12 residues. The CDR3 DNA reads TGTGCCATCAGGGATCCGAATGAAAAACTGTTTTTT. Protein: CAIRDPNEKLFF.